The 4 T cell receptor beta chains presented below share a single source sample, sequenced in a study of CD8+CD57+ T cells in acquired aplastic anemia. Both TCR beta VDJ combination and CDR3 sequence profiling were carried out. Genomic DNA was the template for this profiling. TCRdb re-called the reads with MiXCR, one entry per CDR3 protein. The sample lists 35,000 to 45,000 distinct CDR3 sequences, approximately 67% occurring once. Material: sorted CD4+, CD8+, or CD8+CD57+ T cells (not recorded which) from PBMCs. Receptors were obtained from a human donor in good health, serving as a control.

The gene calls are TRBV20-1 and TRBJ2-1, with D perhaps matching TRBD2 (5 bases). CDR3 length equals 13 residues. V shed 3 bases and J shed 3 bases, with 9 bases lying between them. Germline lookup yields CDR1 DFQATT and CDR2 SNEGSKA (reference sequence). The CDR3 protein is CSASRRGYNEQFF. The CDR3 region has the DNA TGCAGTGCTAGCCGTCGGGGCTACAATGAGCAGTTCTTC.

The chain joins TRBV5-1 to TRBJ1-2; no firm D call. Per germline, CDR1 SGHRS and CDR2 YFSETQ. Trimming pared 1 base from V and 2 bases from J, leaving 6 bases between. The CDR3 consists of 13 residues. The CDR3 spells CASSLWQNYGYTF. CDR3 DNA: TGCGCCAGCAGCTTGTGGCAGAACTATGGCTACACCTTC.

This clonotype was observed many times. The rearrangement links TRBV5-5 to TRBJ2-7, with TRBD1 matching 7 bases. Germline values: CDR1 SGHKS, CDR2 YYEKEE (reference sequence). V lost 1 base to trimming and J lost 4 bases; unmatched junction nucleotides: 5. The CDR3 runs to 14 residues. CDR3 in DNA: TGTGCCAGCAGCTTGAGACAGGGCTTTTACGAGCAGTACTTC. Translated, it gives CASSLRQGFYEQYF.

Many counts were recorded for this clonotype. The rearrangement uses TRBV7-9 and TRBJ2-5, with D hard to call. Trimming left V 1 base short and J 0 bases short, with 12 bases between. Germline V gene lookup returns CDR1 SEHNR and CDR2 FQNEAQ (reference sequence). CDR3 length: 16 amino acids. The CDR3 bases are TGTGCCAGCAGCTTAGGTGGAGTTTGGGACCAAGAGACCCAGTACTTC. It yields the protein CASSLGGVWDQETQYF.